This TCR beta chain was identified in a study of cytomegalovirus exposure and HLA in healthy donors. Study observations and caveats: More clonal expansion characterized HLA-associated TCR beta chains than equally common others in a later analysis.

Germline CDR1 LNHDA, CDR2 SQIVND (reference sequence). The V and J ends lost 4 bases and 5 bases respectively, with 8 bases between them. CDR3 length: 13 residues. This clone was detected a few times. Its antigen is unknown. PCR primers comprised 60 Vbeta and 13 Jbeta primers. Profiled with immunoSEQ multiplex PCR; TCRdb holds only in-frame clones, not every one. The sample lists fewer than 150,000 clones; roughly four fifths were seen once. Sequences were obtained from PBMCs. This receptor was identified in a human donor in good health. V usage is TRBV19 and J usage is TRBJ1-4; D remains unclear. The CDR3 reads CASSTETNEKLFF. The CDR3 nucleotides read TGTGCCAGTAGTACGGAGACGAATGAAAAACTGTTTTTT.